Shown below are 25 T cell receptor beta chains from a single sample sequenced in a study of control samples from healthy donors and cancer patients. Generated by immunoSEQ multiplex PCR, the TCRdb table keeps only in-frame clones and is missing some. The top ten clones hold 1.5% to 2% of a sample with about 190,000 clones, roughly nine tenths of them seen once. Sequences were obtained from blood. These TCRs come from a man under 40 in good health.

This clone was found once. This chain links TRBV12-2 with TRBJ1-1. TRBV12-2 corresponds to a pseudogene. The CDR3 contains 14 residues. The CDR3 protein is CASRFRIPGTEAFF. The CDR3 region has the DNA TGTGCAAGTCGCTTTAGGATCCCGGGCACTGAAGCTTTCTTT.

This clone was picked up a small number of times. Written as DNA, the CDR3 is TGTGCCAGCACCATCGGAACCAATCAGCCCCAGCATTTT. Translated: CASTIGTNQPQHF. The chain employs TRBV6-6 and TRBJ1-5; unclear D gene. This CDR3 is 13 amino acids long. From germline, CDR1 is MNHNY and CDR2 SVGAGI (reference sequence). The V end lost 7 bases, the J end lost 3 bases, and 10 bases lay between the germline ends.

CDR3 protein: CASRATGVTEAFF. The CDR3 coding sequence is TGCGCCAGCAGGGCCACAGGGGTCACTGAAGCTTTCTTT. J is TRBJ1-1 and V is TRBV10-1; 7 nucleotides align to TRBD1. CDR3 size: 13 residues. The junction had 5 bases not matched to a gene; V was cut back by 6 bases and J by 4 bases. Germline values: CDR1 WNHNN, CDR2 SYGVQD (reference sequence).

The CDR3 protein is CASSRIDGYTF. The DNA of the CDR3 is TGCGCCAGCAGTAGGATTGATGGCTACACCTTC. V usage is TRBV10-1 and J usage is TRBJ1-2; D call uncertain. Trimming removed 5 bases at V and 6 bases at J, with 7 bases between. This CDR3 contains 11 residues. Germline loops: CDR1 WNHNN, CDR2 SYGVQD (reference sequence).

This clone rates as medium-sized. V gene TRBV4-1 combines with J gene TRBJ2-3; 8 positions match TRBD1. The CDR3 totals 16 residues. Germline values: CDR1 MGHRA, CDR2 YSYEKL. V gave up 5 bases and J gave up 3 bases; unmatched junction bases: 10. This CDR3 reads CASSSHRGRRTDTQYF. The CDR3 bases are TGCGCCAGCAGCTCCCACAGGGGGAGGAGGACAGATACGCAGTATTTT.

This rearrangement joins TRBV12-3 or TRBV12-4 to TRBJ1-2; the D is unclear. Trimming shortened V by 3 bases and J by 4 bases, and 9 bases separated the two germline ends. The length of the CDR3 is 13 residues. DNA for the CDR3: TGTGCCAGCAGTTTTTATTCCCTCTATGGCTACACCTTC. It is translated as CASSFYSLYGYTF.

The chain has TRBV11-2 and TRBJ2-1, with a weak D call TRBD2 (6 bases). The CDR3 loop spans 15 amino acids. V was trimmed by 5 bases and J by 2 bases, leaving 13 bases between them. Germline CDR1 reads SGHAT; CDR2 reads FQNNGV. This CDR3 reads CASSLQEGTYNEQFF. The CDR3 DNA reads TGTGCCAGCAGCCTACAGGAGGGCACCTACAATGAGCAGTTCTTC. Supplemented by reference TRBV11-2 and TRBJ2-1, the full variable domain reads EAGVAQSPRYKIIEKRQSVAFWCNPISGHATLYWYQQILGQGPKLLIQFQNNGVVDDSQLPKDRFSAERLKGVDSTLKIQPAKLEDSAVYLCASSLQEGTYNEQFFGPGTRLTVL.

The J gene is TRBJ1-5, the V gene TRBV30; tentatively, D is TRBD1 (5 bases). The CDR3 length is 15 residues. CDR1 is GTSNPN, CDR2 SVGIG, per germline (reference sequence). V was clipped by 2 bases and J by 2 bases, with 13 bases between them. The CDR3 protein is CAWSQGTGGNQPQHF. In DNA form, the CDR3 reads TGTGCCTGGAGTCAAGGGACCGGGGGCAATCAGCCCCAGCATTTT.

The chain is built from TRBV27 and TRBJ2-1; 13 nucleotides match TRBD2. The CDR3 consists of 17 residues. Unmatched junction bases numbered 10, after V lost 5 bases and J lost 6 bases. CDR1 is MNHEY, CDR2 SMNVEV, per germline (reference sequence). The CDR3 reads CASSPRLAGGLTNEQFF. CDR3 DNA sequence: TGTGCCAGCAGTCCGCGACTAGCGGGGGGCCTTACCAATGAGCAGTTCTTC.

The V and J genes are TRBV11-2 and TRBJ2-3; weak D call: TRBD1 (5 bases). CDR3 length equals 15 residues. The V end lost 4 bases, the J end lost 0 bases, and 11 bases lay between the germline ends. Germline V gene data show CDR1 as SGHAT and CDR2 as FQNNGV. Here the CDR3 reads CASSWTPSSTDTQYF. In nucleotides, the CDR3 is TGTGCCAGCAGCTGGACACCCTCTAGCACAGATACGCAGTATTTT.

The chain carries TRBV9 and TRBJ2-7, with 10 bases that match TRBD1. This CDR3 comprises 15 residues. The V gene's germline CDR1 is SGDLS and CDR2 YYNGEE. V shed 3 bases and J 5 bases; nucleotides not matched to a gene: 8. Here the CDR3 reads CASSGGDRGLDEQYF. CDR3 bases: TGTGCCAGCAGCGGAGGGGACAGGGGTCTCGACGAGCAGTACTTC.

This CDR3 is CASSLGDLREKLFF. Here the CDR3 DNA reads TGCGCCAGCAGCTTGGGGGACTTAAGGGAAAAACTGTTTTTT. The V and J genes are TRBV5-1 and TRBJ1-4, with a possible D match to TRBD1 (5 bases). The ends were cut back, 0 bases at V and 8 bases at J, with 11 bases in the middle. CDR3 size: 14 residues. Germline lookup yields CDR1 SGHRS and CDR2 YFSETQ.

This chain connects TRBV12-5 to TRBJ1-5; D gene unclear. With 3 bases removed from V and 6 bases from J, the gap between germline ends came to 9 bases. CDR3 length equals 13 residues. Germline CDR1 reads LGHNT; CDR2 reads FRNRAP. CDR3 residues: CASGFGVGQPQHF. The DNA for the CDR3 is TGTGCTAGTGGTTTCGGGGTCGGTCAGCCCCAGCATTTT.

This chain connects TRBV5-4 to TRBJ1-6; D possibly corresponds to TRBD1 (5 bases). V was pared by 3 bases and J by 6 bases, with 13 bases between. CDR1 and CDR2 (germline): SGHNT, YYREEE (reference sequence). This CDR3 contains 15 residues. CDR3 in DNA: TGTGCCAGCAGCTCGGACATAGGAGTTAATTCACCCCTCCACTTT. It yields the protein CASSSDIGVNSPLHF.

V is TRBV3-1 (or the pseudogene TRBV3-2) and J is TRBJ1-6; D gene ambiguous. Germline V lookup: CDR1 LGHDT, CDR2 YNNKEL (reference sequence). The CDR3 loop spans 15 amino acids. V was clipped by 4 bases and J by 6 bases, with 13 bases between them. Here the CDR3 DNA reads TGTGCCAGCAGCCTTCAAGCGCAACCTAATTCACCCCTCCACTTT. It encodes CASSLQAQPNSPLHF.

The chain carries TRBV5-1 and TRBJ2-3; 7 nucleotides line up with TRBD1. CDR1 is SGHRS and CDR2 is YFSETQ in the germline V gene. Trimming at V came to 4 bases and at J to 0 bases, leaving 8 bases not matched to a gene. The CDR3 spans 16 residues. The CDR3 here is CASSAGTAPSTDTQYF. CDR3 sequence (DNA): TGCGCCAGCAGCGCTGGGACAGCCCCTAGCACAGATACGCAGTATTTT.

This chain links TRBV3-1 (or the pseudogene TRBV3-2) with TRBJ1-2, with 10 nucleotides matching TRBD1. Germline CDR1 is LGHDT and CDR2 is YNNKEL (reference sequence). The CDR3 runs to 15 residues. Trimming removed 1 base from V and 4 bases from J; junction bases left unmatched: 3. The CDR3 region is CASSQGRDRGYGYTF. CDR3 sequence (DNA): TGTGCCAGCAGCCAAGGGCGGGACAGGGGCTATGGCTACACCTTC.

This chain joins TRBV3-1 (or the pseudogene TRBV3-2) and TRBJ2-3; D gene uncertain. Trimming pared 1 base from V and 2 bases from J, leaving 13 bases between. The germline V gene encodes CDR1 LGHDT and CDR2 YNNKEL (reference sequence). This CDR3 has 16 amino acids. The CDR3 here is CASSQGTGLNTDTQYF. The CDR3 coding sequence is TGTGCCAGCAGCCAAGGGACCGGCTTGAACACAGATACGCAGTATTTT.

The chain links TRBV11-2 to TRBJ2-3; 7 bases are shared with TRBD2. There are 15 residues in the CDR3. Trimming removed 5 bases from V and 3 bases from J; junction bases left unmatched: 8. Germline V gives CDR1 SGHAT, CDR2 FQNNGV. The CDR3: CASSRAGTNTDTQYF. In DNA, the CDR3 is TGTGCCAGCAGCCGTGCGGGGACTAATACAGATACGCAGTATTTT.

The chain links TRBV29-1 to TRBJ2-7; 8 nucleotides align to TRBD2. Germline loops: CDR1 SQVTM, CDR2 ANQGSEA. The CDR3 loop spans 19 amino acids. V lost 0 bases, J lost 0 bases, and 16 bases stayed unmatched. CDR3 sequence (DNA): TGCAGCGTTGAAGAGCGGGGCGGGGGGAACTTTCTGATCTCCTACGAGCAGTACTTC. Its translation: CSVEERGGGNFLISYEQYF.

V usage is TRBV6-5 and J usage is TRBJ1-5; unclear D gene. Germline-derived CDR1 and CDR2 are MNHEY and SVGAGI. Deletions cut 10 bases from V and 2 bases from J, with 15 bases between. The CDR3 totals 14 residues. The CDR3: CATRPGTGNQPQHF. The CDR3 DNA is TGTGCCACCCGGCCGGGCACAGGCAATCAGCCCCAGCATTTT.

The genes are TRBV28 and TRBJ1-3; no clear D gene. The V gene lost 3 bases and the J gene lost 8 bases, with 8 bases spanning the gap. CDR3 length equals 12 residues. From germline, CDR1 is MDHEN and CDR2 SYDVKM. The CDR3 nucleotides read TGTGCCAGCAGTTTCCCCCCTGACACCATATATTTT. Protein product: CASSFPPDTIYF.

The V call is TRBV7-8, the J call TRBJ1-2; D is unclear. The length of the CDR3 is 15 residues. V was trimmed by 5 bases and J by 0 bases, leaving 13 bases between them. Germline V gene data show CDR1 as SGHVS and CDR2 as FQNEAQ. As DNA, the CDR3 is TGTGCCAGCAGCCCGCGGGAGGGTACTAACTATGGCTACACCTTC. It specifies CASSPREGTNYGYTF.

The chain employs TRBV6-5 and TRBJ1-2; TRBD1 aligns across 7 bases. Germline lookup yields CDR1 MNHEY and CDR2 SVGAGI. V shed 5 bases and J 3 bases; nucleotides not matched to a gene: 3. The CDR3 is 13 amino acids. The CDR3 here is CASSTTGDYGYTF. The CDR3 DNA sequence: TGTGCCAGCAGTACTACAGGGGACTATGGCTACACCTTC.

The chain has TRBV19 and TRBJ2-3; TRBD2 agrees at 11 bases. CDR1 and CDR2 from the germline V gene are LNHDA and SQIVND (reference sequence). With 5 bases clipped from V and 0 bases from J, the junction kept 4 bases outside the gene matches. This CDR3 has 16 amino acids. The CDR3 protein is CASSLGTSGSTDTQYF. Here the CDR3 DNA reads TGTGCCAGTAGTCTCGGGACTAGCGGAAGCACAGATACGCAGTATTTT.